The 5 T cell receptor beta chains below come from one sample, sequenced in a study of PD-L1 blockade in urothelial cancer. The protocol was immunoSEQ multiplex PCR, while the TCRdb copy is restricted to in-frame clones and leaves out a portion. The profile covers around 30,000 clones, with 70% to 90% appearing a single time and roughly 3.1% taken by the ten largest. The source material was PBMCs, sampled around atezolizumab (anti-PD-L1) treatment. Receptors originate from a man between 50 and 59 years old with urothelial cancer.

V gene TRBV27 combines with J gene TRBJ1-2; 9 nucleotides line up with TRBD1. Germline CDR1 MNHEY, CDR2 SMNVEV (reference sequence). J was trimmed by 7 bases and V by 3 bases; bases with no gene match: 3. The CDR3 consists of 13 residues. CDR3 in DNA: TGTGCCAGCAGTTTTACAGGGGGCTTTGGCTACACCTTC. Translated, it gives CASSFTGGFGYTF.

The V call is TRBV4-1, the J call TRBJ2-1; 8 bases are a match to TRBD2. Germline V gives CDR1 MGHRA, CDR2 YSYEKL. Trimming cost V 2 bases and J 5 bases; bases outside gene matches: 11. This CDR3 is built from 17 residues. CDR3 coding DNA: TGCGCCAGCAGCCAACCTCGGGAGGGCCGTTTAGACAATGAGCAGTTCTTC. Translation gives CASSQPREGRLDNEQFF.

V usage is TRBV11-3 and J usage is TRBJ2-3; tentatively, D is TRBD1 (6 bases). The V and J ends lost 3 bases and 0 bases respectively, with 16 bases between them. CDR1 and CDR2 from the germline V gene are SGHNT and YENEEA. CDR3 length equals 17 residues. CDR3 sequence (DNA): TGTGCCAGCAGCTTGGGGAGTCAGGGGCCTAGCACAGATACGCAGTATTTT. Its protein is CASSLGSQGPSTDTQYF.

The V gene is TRBV7-9, the J gene TRBJ1-1, with TRBD1 identical over 9 bases. Germline V gene data show CDR1 as SEHNR and CDR2 as FQNEAQ (reference sequence). The CDR3 consists of 15 residues. The junction had 4 bases not matched to a gene; V was cut back by 1 base and J by 4 bases. For the CDR3, the DNA is TGTGCCAGCAGCTTAGGGGACAGGGTGGTCACTGAAGCTTTCTTT. Its translation is CASSLGDRVVTEAFF.

The chain couples TRBV11-2 to TRBJ2-3; maybe TRBD2 (6 bases). Germline loops: CDR1 SGHAT, CDR2 FQNNGV. The CDR3 spans 17 residues. Deletions cut 5 bases from V and 2 bases from J, with 20 bases between. CDR3 residues: CASSLTRGGGNTDTQYF. The CDR3 DNA is TGTGCCAGCAGCCTGACGAGAGGTGGGGGGAACACAGATACGCAGTATTTT.